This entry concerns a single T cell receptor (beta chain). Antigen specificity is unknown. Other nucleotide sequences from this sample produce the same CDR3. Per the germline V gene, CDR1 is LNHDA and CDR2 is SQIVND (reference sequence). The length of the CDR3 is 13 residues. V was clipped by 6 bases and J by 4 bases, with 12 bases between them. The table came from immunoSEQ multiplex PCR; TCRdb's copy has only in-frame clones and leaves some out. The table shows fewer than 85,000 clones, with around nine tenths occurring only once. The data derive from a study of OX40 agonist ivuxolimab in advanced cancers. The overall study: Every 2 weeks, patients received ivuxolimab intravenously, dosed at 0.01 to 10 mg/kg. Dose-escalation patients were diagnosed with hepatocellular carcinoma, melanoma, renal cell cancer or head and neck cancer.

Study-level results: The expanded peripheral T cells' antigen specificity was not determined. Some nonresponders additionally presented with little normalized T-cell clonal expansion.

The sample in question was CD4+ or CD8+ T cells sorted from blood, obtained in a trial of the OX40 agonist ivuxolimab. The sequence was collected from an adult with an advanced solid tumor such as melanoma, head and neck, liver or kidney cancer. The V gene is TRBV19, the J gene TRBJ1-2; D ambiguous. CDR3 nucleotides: TGTGCCAGTAGCCCCGACGGAGGCTATGGCTACACCTTC. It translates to CASSPDGGYGYTF. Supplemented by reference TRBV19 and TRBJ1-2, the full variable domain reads DGGITQSPKYLFRKEGQNVTLSCEQNLNHDAMYWYRQDPGQGLRLIYYSQIVNDFQKGDIAEGYSVSREKKESFPLTVTSAQKNPTAFYLCASSPDGGYGYTFGSGTRLTVV.